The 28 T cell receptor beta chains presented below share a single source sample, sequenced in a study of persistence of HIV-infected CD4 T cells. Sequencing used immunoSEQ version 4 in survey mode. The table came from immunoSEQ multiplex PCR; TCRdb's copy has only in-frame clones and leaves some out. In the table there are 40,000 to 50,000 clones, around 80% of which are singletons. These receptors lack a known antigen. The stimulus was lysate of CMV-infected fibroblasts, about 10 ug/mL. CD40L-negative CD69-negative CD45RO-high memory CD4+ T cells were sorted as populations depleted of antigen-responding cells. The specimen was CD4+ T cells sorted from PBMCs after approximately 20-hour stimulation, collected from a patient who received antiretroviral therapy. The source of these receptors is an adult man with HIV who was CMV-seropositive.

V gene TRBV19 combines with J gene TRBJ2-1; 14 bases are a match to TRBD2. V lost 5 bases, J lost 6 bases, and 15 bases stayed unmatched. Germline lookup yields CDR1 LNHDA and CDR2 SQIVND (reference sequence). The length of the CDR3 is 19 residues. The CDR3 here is CASSSAYPGTSGGVNEQFF. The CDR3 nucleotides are TGTGCCAGTAGTTCGGCCTACCCCGGGACTAGCGGGGGAGTCAATGAGCAGTTCTTC.

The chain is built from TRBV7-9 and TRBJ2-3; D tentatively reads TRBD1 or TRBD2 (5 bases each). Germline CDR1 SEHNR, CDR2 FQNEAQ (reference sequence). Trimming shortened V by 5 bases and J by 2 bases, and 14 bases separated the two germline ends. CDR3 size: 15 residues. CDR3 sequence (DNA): TGTGCCAGCAGCCGACTGGGGGAATTCACAGATACGCAGTATTTT. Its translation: CASSRLGEFTDTQYF.

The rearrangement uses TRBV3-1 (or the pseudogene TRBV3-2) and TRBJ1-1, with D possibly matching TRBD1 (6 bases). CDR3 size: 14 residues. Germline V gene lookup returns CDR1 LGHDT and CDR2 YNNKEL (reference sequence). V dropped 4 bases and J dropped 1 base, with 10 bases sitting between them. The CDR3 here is CASSPRQANTEAFF. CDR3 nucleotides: TGTGCCAGCAGCCCGCGACAGGCGAACACTGAAGCTTTCTTT.

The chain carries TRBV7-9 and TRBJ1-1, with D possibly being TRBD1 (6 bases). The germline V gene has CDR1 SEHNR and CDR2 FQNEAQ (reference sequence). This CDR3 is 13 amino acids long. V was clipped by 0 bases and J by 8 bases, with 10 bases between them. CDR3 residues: CASSLAFDREAFF. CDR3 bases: TGTGCCAGCAGCTTAGCGTTCGACAGGGAAGCTTTCTTT. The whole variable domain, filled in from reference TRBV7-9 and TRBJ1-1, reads DTGVSQNPRHKITKRGQNVTFRCDPISEHNRLYWYRQTLGQGPEFLTYFQNEAQLEKSRLLSDRFSAERPKGSFSTLEIQRTEQGDSAMYLCASSLAFDREAFFGQGTRLTVV.

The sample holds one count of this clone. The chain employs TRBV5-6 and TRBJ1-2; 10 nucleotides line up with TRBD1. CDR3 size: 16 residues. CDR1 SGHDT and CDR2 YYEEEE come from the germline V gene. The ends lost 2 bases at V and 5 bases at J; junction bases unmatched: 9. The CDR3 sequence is CASSLLSGQGIYGYTF. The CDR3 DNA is TGTGCCAGCAGCTTACTATCGGGACAGGGGATATATGGCTACACCTTC.

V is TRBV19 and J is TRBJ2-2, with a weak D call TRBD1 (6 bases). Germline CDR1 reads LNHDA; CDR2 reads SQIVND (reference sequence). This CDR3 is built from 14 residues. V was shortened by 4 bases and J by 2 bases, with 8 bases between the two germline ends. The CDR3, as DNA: TGTGCCAGTAGTAGGACAGCTAACACCGGGGAGCTGTTTTTT. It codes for CASSRTANTGELFF.

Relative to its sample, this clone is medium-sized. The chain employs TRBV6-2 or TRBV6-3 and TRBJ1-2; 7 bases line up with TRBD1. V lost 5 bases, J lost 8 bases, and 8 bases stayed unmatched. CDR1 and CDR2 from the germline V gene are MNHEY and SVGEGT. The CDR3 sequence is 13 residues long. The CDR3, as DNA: TGTGCCAGCAGTCAAGGACAGGCGGGAGGCTACACCTTC. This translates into CASSQGQAGGYTF.

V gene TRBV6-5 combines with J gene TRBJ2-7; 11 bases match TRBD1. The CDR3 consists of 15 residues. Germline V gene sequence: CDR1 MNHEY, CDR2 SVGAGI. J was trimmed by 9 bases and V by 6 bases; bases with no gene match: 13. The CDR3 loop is CASRPAGTGGHGQYF. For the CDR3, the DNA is TGTGCCAGCAGACCCGCCGGGACAGGGGGACATGGGCAGTACTTC.

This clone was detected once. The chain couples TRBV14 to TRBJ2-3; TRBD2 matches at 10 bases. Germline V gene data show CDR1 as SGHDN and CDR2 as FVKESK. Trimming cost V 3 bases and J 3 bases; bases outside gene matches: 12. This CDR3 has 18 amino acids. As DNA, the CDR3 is TGTGCCAGCAGCCACAGGGGGCTAGCGGGGGACCGAACAGATACGCAGTATTTT. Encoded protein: CASSHRGLAGDRTDTQYF. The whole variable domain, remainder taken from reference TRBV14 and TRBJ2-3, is EAGVTQFPSHSVIEKGQTVTLRCDPISGHDNLYWYRRVMGKEIKFLLHFVKESKQDESGMPNNRFLAERTGGTYSTLKVQPAELEDSGVYFCASSHRGLAGDRTDTQYFGPGTRLTVL.

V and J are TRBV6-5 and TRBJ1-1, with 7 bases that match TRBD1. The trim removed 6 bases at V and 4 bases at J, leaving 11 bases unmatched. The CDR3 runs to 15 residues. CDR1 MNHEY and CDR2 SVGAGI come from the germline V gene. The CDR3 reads CASSPRTGWATEAFF. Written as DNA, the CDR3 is TGTGCCAGCAGCCCGCGGACAGGATGGGCCACTGAAGCTTTCTTT.

CDR3: CASSLSLLTEAFF. The CDR3 region has the DNA TGTGCCAGCAGTTTATCGTTACTAACTGAAGCTTTCTTT. V usage is TRBV27 and J usage is TRBJ1-1; D ambiguous. CDR1 MNHEY and CDR2 SMNVEV come from the germline V gene (reference sequence). The CDR3 runs 13 residues. V was cut by 0 bases and J by 5 bases, with 7 bases left in between.

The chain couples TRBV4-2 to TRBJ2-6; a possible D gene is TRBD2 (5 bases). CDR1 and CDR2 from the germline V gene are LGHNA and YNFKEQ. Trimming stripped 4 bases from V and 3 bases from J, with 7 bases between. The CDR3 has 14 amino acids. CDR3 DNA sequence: TGTGCCAGCAGCCTGGGGAGTGGGGCCAACGTCCTGACTTTC. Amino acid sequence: CASSLGSGANVLTF.

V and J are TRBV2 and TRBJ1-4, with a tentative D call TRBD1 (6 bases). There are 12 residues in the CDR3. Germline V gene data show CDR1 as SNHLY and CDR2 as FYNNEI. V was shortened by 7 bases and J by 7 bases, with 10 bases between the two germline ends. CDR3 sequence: CASKGDGEKLFF. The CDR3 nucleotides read TGTGCCAGCAAGGGGGACGGTGAAAAACTGTTTTTT.

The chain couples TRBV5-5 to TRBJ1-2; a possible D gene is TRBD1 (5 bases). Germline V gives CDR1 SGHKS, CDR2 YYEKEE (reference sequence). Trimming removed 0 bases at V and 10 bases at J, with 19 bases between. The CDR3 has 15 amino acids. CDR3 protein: CASSLAEGRRPYYTF. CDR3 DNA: TGTGCCAGCAGCTTGGCGGAGGGACGGAGGCCCTACTACACCTTC.

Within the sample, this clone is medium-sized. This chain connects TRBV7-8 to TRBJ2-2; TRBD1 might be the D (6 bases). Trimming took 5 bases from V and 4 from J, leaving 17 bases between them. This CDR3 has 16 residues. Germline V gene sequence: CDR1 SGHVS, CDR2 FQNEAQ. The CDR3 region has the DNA TGTGCCAGCAGCCCCACAGGGTCCCCTTTCACCGGGGAGCTGTTTTTT. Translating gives CASSPTGSPFTGELFF.

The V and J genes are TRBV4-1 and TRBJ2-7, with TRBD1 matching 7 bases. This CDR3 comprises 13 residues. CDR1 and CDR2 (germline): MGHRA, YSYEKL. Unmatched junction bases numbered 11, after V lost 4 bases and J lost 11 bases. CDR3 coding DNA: TGCGCCAGCAGCCCACACCTTCAGGGGGAGAAGTACTTC. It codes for CASSPHLQGEKYF.

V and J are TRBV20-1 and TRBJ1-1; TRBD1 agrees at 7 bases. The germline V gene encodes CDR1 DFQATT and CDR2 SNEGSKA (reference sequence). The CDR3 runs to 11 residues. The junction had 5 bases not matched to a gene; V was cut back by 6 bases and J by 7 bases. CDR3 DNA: TGCAGTGCCATGACAGGGTATGAAGCTTTCTTT. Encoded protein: CSAMTGYEAFF.

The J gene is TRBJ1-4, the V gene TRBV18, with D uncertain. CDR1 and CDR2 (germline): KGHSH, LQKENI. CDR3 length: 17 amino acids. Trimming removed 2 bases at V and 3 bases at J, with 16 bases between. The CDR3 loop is CASSPVTASWANEKLFF. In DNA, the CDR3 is TGTGCCAGCTCACCAGTGACGGCCAGTTGGGCTAATGAAAAACTGTTTTTT.

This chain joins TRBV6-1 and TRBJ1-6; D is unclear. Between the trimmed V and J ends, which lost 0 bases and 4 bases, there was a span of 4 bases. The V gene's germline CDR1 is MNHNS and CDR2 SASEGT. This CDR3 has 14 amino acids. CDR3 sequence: CASSEAPYNSPLHF. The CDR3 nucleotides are TGTGCCAGCAGTGAAGCCCCATATAATTCACCCCTCCACTTT.

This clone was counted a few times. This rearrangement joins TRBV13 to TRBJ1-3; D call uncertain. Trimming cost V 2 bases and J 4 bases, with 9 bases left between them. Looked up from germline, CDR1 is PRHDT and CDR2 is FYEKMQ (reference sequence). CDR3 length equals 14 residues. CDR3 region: CASSLRAGGNTIYF. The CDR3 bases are TGTGCCAGCAGCTTAAGGGCCGGAGGAAACACCATATATTTT.

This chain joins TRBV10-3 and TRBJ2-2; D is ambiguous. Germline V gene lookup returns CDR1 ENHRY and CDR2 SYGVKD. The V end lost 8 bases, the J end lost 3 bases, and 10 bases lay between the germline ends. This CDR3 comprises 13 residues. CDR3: CAISARHTGELFF. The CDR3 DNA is TGTGCCATCTCGGCCAGGCACACCGGGGAGCTGTTTTTT.

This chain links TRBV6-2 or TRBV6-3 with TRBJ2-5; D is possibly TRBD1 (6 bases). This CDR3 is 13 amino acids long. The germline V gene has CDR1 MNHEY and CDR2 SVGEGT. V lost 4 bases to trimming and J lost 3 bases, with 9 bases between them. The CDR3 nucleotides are TGTGCCAGCAGTTTCGGACAGAAAGAGACCCAGTACTTC. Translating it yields CASSFGQKETQYF.

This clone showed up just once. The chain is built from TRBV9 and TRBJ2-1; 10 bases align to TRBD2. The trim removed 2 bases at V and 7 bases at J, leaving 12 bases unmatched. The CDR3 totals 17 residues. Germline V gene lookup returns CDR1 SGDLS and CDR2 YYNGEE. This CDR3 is CASSVEASSGRGNEQFF. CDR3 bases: TGTGCCAGCAGCGTCGAAGCATCTAGCGGGAGAGGGAATGAGCAGTTCTTC.

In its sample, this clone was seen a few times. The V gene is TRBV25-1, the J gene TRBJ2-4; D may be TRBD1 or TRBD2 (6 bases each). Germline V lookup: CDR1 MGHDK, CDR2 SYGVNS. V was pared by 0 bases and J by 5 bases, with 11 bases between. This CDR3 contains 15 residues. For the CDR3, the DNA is TGTGCCAGCAGTGAATATCGGGGGCAGCAAAACATTCAGTACTTC. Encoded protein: CASSEYRGQQNIQYF.

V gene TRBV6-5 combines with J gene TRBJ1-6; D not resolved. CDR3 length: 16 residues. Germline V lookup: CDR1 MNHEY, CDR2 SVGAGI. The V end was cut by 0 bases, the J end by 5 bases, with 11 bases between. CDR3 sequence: CASSYSNLGNNSPLHF. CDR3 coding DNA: TGTGCCAGCAGTTACTCGAACCTGGGGAATAATTCACCCCTCCACTTT.

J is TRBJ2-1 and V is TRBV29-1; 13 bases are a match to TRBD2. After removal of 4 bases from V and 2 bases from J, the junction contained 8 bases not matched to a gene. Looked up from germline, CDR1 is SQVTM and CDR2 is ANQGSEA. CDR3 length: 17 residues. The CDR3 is CSVGRTSGGATYNEQFF. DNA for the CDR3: TGCAGCGTTGGAAGGACTAGCGGGGGAGCGACCTACAATGAGCAGTTCTTC.

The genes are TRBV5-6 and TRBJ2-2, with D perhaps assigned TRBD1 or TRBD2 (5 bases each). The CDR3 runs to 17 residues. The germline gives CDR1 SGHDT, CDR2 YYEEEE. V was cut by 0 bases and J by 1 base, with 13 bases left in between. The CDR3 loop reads CASSLDRGVLNTGELFF. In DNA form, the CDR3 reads TGTGCCAGCAGCTTGGATCGAGGGGTCCTGAACACCGGGGAGCTGTTTTTT. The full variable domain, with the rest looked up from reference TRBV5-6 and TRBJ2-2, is DAGVTQSPTHLIKTRGQQVTLRCSPKSGHDTVSWYQQALGQGPQFIFQYYEEEERQRGNFPDRFSGHQFPNYSSELNVNALLLGDSALYLCASSLDRGVLNTGELFFGEGSRLTVL.

In DNA form, the CDR3 reads TGTGCCAGCAGCTTGGAATACGATCAGCCCCAGCATTTT. It encodes CASSLEYDQPQHF. The rearrangement uses TRBV7-2 and TRBJ1-5; D not resolved. Deletions cut 3 bases from V and 5 bases from J, with 8 bases between. The CDR3 runs to 13 residues. CDR1 SGHTA and CDR2 FQGNSA come from the germline V gene.